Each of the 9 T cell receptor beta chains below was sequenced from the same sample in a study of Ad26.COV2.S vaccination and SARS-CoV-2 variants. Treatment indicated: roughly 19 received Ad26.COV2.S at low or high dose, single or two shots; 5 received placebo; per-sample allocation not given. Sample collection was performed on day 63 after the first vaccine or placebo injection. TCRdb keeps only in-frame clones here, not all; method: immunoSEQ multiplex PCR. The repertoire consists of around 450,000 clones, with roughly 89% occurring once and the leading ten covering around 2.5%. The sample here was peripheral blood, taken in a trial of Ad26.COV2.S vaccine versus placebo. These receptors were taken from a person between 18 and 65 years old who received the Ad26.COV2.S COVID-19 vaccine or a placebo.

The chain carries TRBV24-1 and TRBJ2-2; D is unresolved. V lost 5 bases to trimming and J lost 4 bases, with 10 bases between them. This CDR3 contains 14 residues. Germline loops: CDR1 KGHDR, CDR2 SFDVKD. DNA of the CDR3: TGTGCCACCAGTGCGGTTCCGTTCACCGGGGAGCTGTTTTTT. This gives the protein CATSAVPFTGELFF.

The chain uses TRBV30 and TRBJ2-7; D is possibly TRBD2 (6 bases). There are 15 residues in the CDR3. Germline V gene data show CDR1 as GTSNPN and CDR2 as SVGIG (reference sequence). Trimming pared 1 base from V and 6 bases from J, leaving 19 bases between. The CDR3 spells CAWSDQAGGFREQYF. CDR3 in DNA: TGTGCCTGGAGTGACCAGGCAGGAGGGTTCCGCGAGCAGTACTTC.

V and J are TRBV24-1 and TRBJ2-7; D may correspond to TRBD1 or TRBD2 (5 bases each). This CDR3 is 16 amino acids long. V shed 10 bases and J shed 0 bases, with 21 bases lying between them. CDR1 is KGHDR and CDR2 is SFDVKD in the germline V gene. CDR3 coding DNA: TGTGCCACGGGCCGGGGCCGGCCGAGCGGCTCCTACGAGCAGTACTTC. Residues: CATGRGRPSGSYEQYF.

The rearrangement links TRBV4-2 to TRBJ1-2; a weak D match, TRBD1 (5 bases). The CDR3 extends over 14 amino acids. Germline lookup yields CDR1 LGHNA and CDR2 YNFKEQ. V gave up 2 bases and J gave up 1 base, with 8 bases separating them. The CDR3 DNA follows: TGTGCCAGCAGCCAACCAGGACATAACTATGGCTACACCTTC. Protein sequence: CASSQPGHNYGYTF.

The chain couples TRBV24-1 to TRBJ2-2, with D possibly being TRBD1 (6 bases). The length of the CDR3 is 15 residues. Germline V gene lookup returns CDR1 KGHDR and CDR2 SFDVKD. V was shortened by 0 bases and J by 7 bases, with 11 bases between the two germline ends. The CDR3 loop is CATSDLNRADGELFF. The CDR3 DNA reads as TGTGCCACCAGTGATTTGAACAGGGCGGACGGGGAGCTGTTTTTT.

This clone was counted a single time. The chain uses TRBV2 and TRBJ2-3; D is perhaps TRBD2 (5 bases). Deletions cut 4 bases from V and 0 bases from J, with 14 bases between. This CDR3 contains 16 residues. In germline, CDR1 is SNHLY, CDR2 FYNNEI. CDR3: CASSAPTGLSTDTQYF. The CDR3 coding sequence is TGTGCCAGCAGTGCCCCTACGGGGTTAAGCACAGATACGCAGTATTTT.

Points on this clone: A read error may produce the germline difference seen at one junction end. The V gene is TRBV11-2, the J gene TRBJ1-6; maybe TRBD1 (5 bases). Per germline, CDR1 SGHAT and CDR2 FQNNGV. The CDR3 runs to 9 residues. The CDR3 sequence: CASSLSGPF. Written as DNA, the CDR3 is TGTGCCAGCAGCTTATCGGGACCCTTT.

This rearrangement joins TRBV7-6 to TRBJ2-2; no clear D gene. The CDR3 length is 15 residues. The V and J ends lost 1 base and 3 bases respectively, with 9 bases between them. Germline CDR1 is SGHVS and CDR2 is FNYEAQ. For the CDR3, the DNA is TGTGCCAGCAGCTTAGATTCGGGTTACACCGGGGAGCTGTTTTTT. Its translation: CASSLDSGYTGELFF.

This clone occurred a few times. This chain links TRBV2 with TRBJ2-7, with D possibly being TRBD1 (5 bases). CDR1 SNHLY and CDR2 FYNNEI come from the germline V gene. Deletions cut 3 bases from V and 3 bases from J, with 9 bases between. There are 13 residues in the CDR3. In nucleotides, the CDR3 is TGTGCCAGCAGTGACAGGGCTCGCTACGAGCAGTACTTC. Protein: CASSDRARYEQYF.